These 7 T cell receptor beta chains came from one sample sequenced in a study of blood T cell repertoires in COVID-19 (dated by TCRdb to 2020 to 2021). Libraries were made using the immunoSEQ multiplex PCR assay. TCRdb re-hosts the immuneACCESS table, in-frame sequences only. Its copies lack some clones; in the studies checked, an unresolved V gene accounts for under half of them, and the cause for the rest is not known. In this sample the table shows roughly 220,000 clones, around 84% of which occur a single time. The ten largest clones represent about 2.9% of the sample. Sequencing was performed on peripheral blood. The origin of the receptors is a man aged 55-75 years with acute or convalescent COVID-19.

The rearrangement joins TRBV11-2 to TRBJ2-5, with a weak D call TRBD1 (6 bases). The CDR3 has 16 residues. V was trimmed by 5 bases and J by 4 bases, leaving 20 bases between them. Germline V CDR1 and CDR2: SGHAT, FQNNGV. The CDR3 bases are TGTGCCAGCAGCGGACACGGGACACTCCAAGGAGAGACCCAGTACTTC. Its protein is CASSGHGTLQGETQYF.

The chain couples TRBV7-3 to TRBJ1-6, with 7 bases matching TRBD1. CDR1 is SGHTA, CDR2 FQGTGA, per germline. This CDR3 region has 20 residues. V lost 5 bases to trimming and J lost 4 bases; unmatched junction nucleotides: 20. CDR3 in amino acids: CASSPELVGQHNPYNSPLHF. CDR3 in DNA: TGTGCCAGCAGCCCCGAACTGGTGGGACAGCATAACCCTTATAATTCACCCCTCCACTTT.

The chain employs TRBV16 and TRBJ2-4; D is unresolved. Trimming cost V 0 bases and J 0 bases, with 6 bases left between them. The CDR3 has 15 amino acids. Germline V gene sequence: CDR1 KGHSY, CDR2 FQNENV. This chain's CDR3 is CASSQSRLAKNIQYF. CDR3 nucleotide sequence: TGTGCCAGCAGCCAATCTCGACTAGCCAAAAACATTCAGTACTTC.

V is TRBV27 and J is TRBJ2-3, with a tentative D call TRBD2 (5 bases). The CDR3 extends over 15 amino acids. The V end lost 2 bases, the J end lost 2 bases, and 11 bases lay between the germline ends. Looked up from germline, CDR1 is MNHEY and CDR2 is SMNVEV (reference sequence). The CDR3, as DNA: TGTGCCAGCAGTTTACGGACTGCACCCACAGATACGCAGTATTTT. This translates into CASSLRTAPTDTQYF.

A word on this clone: The germline gene is not matched at one end of the junction; a read error may be the cause. The chain uses TRBV30 and TRBJ1-2; perhaps TRBD1 as D (6 bases). The CDR3 consists of 12 residues. Germline CDR1 is GTSNPN and CDR2 is SVGIG (reference sequence). CDR3 coding DNA: TGTGCCCGGAGGGGGAGAGACTATGGCTACACCTTC. Translated: CARRGRDYGYTF. Drawing the rest from reference TRBV30 and TRBJ1-2, the complete variable domain is SQTIHQWPATLVQPVGSPLSLECTVEGTSNPNLYWYRQAAGRGLQLLFYSVGIGQISSEVPQNLSASRPQDRQFILSSKKLLLSDSGFYLCARRGRDYGYTFGSGTRLTVV.

The V and J genes are TRBV29-1 and TRBJ2-1; D remains unclear. Trimming cost V 8 bases and J 9 bases, with 14 bases left between them. In germline, CDR1 is SQVTM, CDR2 ANQGSEA. The CDR3 covers 11 residues. This CDR3 is CSSSLVSEQFF. CDR3 bases: TGCAGCTCGAGCCTGGTTAGTGAGCAGTTCTTC.

This clone was counted only a few times. V usage is TRBV7-6 and J usage is TRBJ2-7; tentatively, D is TRBD1 (7 bases). This CDR3 is built from 14 residues. CDR1 and CDR2 from the germline V gene are SGHVS and FNYEAQ. V was shortened by 5 bases and J by 1 base, with 12 bases between the two germline ends. This chain's CDR3 is CASSPGGSSYEQYF. In DNA form, the CDR3 reads TGTGCCAGCAGCCCAGGGGGGTCATCCTACGAGCAGTACTTC.